Listed here are 5 T cell receptor beta chains from one sample, sequenced in a study of blood T cell repertoires in COVID-19. Some clones are missing from TCRdb's copy, which holds only in-frame ones; the method was immunoSEQ multiplex PCR. The sample yields roughly 160,000 clones, about 90% seen once. The sample was PBMCs or T cells enriched from blood (not recorded which). Receptors were obtained from a woman aged 45-65 years who had recovered from COVID-19.

This clone showed up just once. The chain links TRBV4-3 to TRBJ2-7, with D possibly being TRBD2 (5 bases). V gave up 1 base and J gave up 3 bases, with 16 bases separating them. Germline assignment: CDR1 LGHNA and CDR2 YSLEER. There are 16 residues in the CDR3. DNA for the CDR3: TGCGCCAGCAGCCAAGGAGTCGACGCGGAGGTCTACGAGCAGTACTTC. This encodes CASSQGVDAEVYEQYF.

The chain is built from TRBV28 and TRBJ1-2, with D unclear. This CDR3 region has 14 residues. Trimming pared 2 bases from V and 8 bases from J, leaving 15 bases between. Germline CDR1 MDHEN, CDR2 SYDVKM. The CDR3 region has the DNA TGTGCCAGCAGTTTAGACGGGGTATCTCCCGGCTACACCTTC. This translates into CASSLDGVSPGYTF.

V gene TRBV4-2 combines with J gene TRBJ1-3; a weak D match, TRBD1 (6 bases). CDR3 length equals 16 residues. Trimming left V 1 base short and J 1 base short, with 11 bases between. Germline CDR1 is LGHNA and CDR2 is YNFKEQ. The CDR3 sequence: CASSQVTGQSGNTIYF. For the CDR3, the DNA is TGTGCCAGCAGCCAAGTTACCGGACAGTCTGGAAACACCATATATTTT.

The V and J genes are TRBV5-8 and TRBJ2-7, with 10 bases that match TRBD2. The ends lost 3 bases at V and 4 bases at J; junction bases unmatched: 13. CDR3 length: 17 amino acids. Germline CDR1 reads SGHTS; CDR2 reads YDEGEE. CDR3 region: CASSCRLSSGRKYEQYF. CDR3 coding DNA: TGTGCCAGCAGCTGCCGCCTCAGTAGCGGGAGGAAGTACGAGCAGTACTTC.

The chain is built from TRBV30 and TRBJ1-6, with unresolved D. The V gene lost 0 bases and the J gene lost 8 bases, with 14 bases spanning the gap. This CDR3 has 15 amino acids. The germline V gene has CDR1 GTSNPN and CDR2 SVGIG (reference sequence). CDR3 sequence (DNA): TGTGCCTGGAGTGTGGCAGGATTTCGATATTCACCCCTCCACTTT. Translation: CAWSVAGFRYSPLHF.